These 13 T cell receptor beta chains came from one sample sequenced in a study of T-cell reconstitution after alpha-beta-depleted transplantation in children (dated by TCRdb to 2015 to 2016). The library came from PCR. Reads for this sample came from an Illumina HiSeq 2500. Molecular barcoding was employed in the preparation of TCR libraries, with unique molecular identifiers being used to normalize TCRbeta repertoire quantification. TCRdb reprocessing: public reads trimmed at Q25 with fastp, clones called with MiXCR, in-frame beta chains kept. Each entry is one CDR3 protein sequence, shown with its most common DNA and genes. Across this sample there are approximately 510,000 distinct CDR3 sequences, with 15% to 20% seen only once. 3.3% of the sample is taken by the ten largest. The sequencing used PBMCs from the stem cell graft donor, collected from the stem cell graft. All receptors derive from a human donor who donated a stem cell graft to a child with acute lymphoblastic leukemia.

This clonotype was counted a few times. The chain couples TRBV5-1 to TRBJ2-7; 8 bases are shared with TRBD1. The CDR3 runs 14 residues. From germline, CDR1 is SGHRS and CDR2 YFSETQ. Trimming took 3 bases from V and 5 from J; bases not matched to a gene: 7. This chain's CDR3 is CASSSPTGADEQYF. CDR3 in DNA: TGCGCCAGCAGCTCACCGACAGGGGCCGACGAGCAGTACTTC.

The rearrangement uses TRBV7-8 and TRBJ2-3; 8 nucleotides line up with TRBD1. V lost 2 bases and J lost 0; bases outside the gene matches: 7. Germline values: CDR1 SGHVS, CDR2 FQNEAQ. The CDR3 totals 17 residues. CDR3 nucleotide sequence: TGTGCCAGCAGCTTAACAGGACAGGGACCTAGCACAGATACGCAGTATTTT. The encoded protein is CASSLTGQGPSTDTQYF.

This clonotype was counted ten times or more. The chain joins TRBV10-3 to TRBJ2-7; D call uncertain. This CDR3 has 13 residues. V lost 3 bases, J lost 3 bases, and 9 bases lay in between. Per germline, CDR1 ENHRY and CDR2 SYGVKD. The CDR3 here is CAISDGPFYEQYF. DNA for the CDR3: TGTGCCATCAGTGATGGACCTTTCTACGAGCAGTACTTC.

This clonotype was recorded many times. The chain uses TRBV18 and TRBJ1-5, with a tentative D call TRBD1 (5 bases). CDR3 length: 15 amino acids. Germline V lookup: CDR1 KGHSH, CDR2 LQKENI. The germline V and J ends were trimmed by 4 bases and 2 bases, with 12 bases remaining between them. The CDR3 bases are TGTGCCAGCTCACATACAGGCGCCCGCAATCAGCCCCAGCATTTT. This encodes CASSHTGARNQPQHF.

The CDR3, as DNA: TGTGCCAGCAGCTTAGTTCGCTACACCTTC. Translation: CASSLVRYTF. V and J are TRBV7-3 and TRBJ1-2; D gene ambiguous. Germline lookup yields CDR1 SGHTA and CDR2 FQGTGA. This CDR3 region has 10 residues. Trimming removed 2 bases at V and 9 bases at J, with 4 bases between.

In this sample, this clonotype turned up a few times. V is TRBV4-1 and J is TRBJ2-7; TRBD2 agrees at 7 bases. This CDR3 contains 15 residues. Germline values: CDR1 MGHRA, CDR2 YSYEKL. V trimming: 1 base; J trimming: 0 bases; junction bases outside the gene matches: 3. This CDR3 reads CASSQVQRDSYEQYF. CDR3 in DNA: TGCGCCAGCAGCCAAGTGCAGCGGGACTCCTACGAGCAGTACTTC.

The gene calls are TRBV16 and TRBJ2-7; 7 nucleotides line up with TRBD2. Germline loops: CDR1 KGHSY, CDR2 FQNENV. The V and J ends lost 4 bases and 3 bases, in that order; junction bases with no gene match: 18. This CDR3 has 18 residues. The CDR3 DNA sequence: TGTGCCAGCAGCCCTCCCGGGGAAACCGGACTAGAGATCTACGAGCAGTACTTC. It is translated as CASSPPGETGLEIYEQYF.

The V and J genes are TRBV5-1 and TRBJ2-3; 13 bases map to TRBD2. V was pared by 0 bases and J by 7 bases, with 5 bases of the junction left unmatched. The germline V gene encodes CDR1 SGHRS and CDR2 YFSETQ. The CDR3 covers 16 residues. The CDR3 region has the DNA TGCGCCAGCAGCTTGGGGACTAGCGGGAGACCGTATACGCAGTATTTT. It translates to CASSLGTSGRPYTQYF.

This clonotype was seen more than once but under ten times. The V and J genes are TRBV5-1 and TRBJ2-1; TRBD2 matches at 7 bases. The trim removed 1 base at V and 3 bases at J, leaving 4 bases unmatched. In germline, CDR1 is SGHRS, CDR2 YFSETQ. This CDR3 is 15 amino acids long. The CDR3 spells CASSLWRESYNEQFF. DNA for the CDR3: TGCGCCAGCAGCTTGTGGCGGGAGAGCTACAATGAGCAGTTCTTC.

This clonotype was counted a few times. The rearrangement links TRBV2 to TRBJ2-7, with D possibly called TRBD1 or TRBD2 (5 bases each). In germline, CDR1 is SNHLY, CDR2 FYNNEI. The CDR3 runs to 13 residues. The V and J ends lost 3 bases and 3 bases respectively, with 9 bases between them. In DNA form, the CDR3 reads TGTGCCAGCAGTGACAGGGACCACTACGAGCAGTACTTC. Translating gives CASSDRDHYEQYF. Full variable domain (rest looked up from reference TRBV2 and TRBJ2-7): EPEVTQTPSHQVTQMGQEVILRCVPISNHLYFYWYRQILGQKVEFLVSFYNNEISEKSEIFDDQFSVERPDGSNFTLKIRSTKLEDSAMYFCASSDRDHYEQYFGPGTRLTVT.

DNA of the CDR3: TGTGCCAGCAGTACCGGGACAGGGGGACTCTCTGGGGCCAACGTCCTGACTTTC. Protein: CASSTGTGGLSGANVLTF. The J gene is TRBJ2-6, the V gene TRBV6-1, with TRBD1 identical over 11 bases. This CDR3 is built from 18 residues. Germline CDR1 and CDR2: MNHNS and SASEGT. V lost 5 bases and J lost 0; bases outside the gene matches: 6.

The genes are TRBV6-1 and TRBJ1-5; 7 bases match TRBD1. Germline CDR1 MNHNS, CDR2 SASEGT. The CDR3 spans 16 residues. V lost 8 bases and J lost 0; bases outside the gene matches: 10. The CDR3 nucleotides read TGTGCCAGCCAACAGACAGGGCTTTATAGCAATCAGCCCCAGCATTTT. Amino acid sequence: CASQQTGLYSNQPQHF.

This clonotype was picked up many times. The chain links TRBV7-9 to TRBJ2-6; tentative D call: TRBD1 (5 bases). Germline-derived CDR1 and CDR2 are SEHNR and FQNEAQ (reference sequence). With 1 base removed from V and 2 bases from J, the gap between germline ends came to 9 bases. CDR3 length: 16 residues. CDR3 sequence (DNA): TGTGCCAGCAGCTTAGGTCAGGGTGCTGGGGCCAACGTCCTGACTTTC. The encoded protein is CASSLGQGAGANVLTF.